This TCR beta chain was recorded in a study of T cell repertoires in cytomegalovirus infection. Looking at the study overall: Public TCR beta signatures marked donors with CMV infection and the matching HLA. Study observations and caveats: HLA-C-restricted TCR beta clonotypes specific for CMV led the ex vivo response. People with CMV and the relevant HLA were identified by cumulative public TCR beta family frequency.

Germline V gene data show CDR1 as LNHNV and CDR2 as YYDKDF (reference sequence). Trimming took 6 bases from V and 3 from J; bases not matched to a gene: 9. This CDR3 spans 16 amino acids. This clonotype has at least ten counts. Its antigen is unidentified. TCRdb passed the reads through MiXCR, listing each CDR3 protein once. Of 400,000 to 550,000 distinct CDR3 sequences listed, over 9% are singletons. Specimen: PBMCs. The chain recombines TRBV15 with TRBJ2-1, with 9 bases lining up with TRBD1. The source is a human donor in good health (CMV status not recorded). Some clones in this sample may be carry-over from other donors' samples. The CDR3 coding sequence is TGTGCCACCAGGGGGCAAAGGACAGGGGACTACAATGAGCAGTTCTTC. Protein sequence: CATRGQRTGDYNEQFF.